A single sample is the source of the 14 T cell receptor beta chains below, sequenced in a study of graft-versus-host responses after intestinal transplantation. Which antigens these TCRs recognize remains unknown. Profiled with immunoSEQ multiplex PCR; TCRdb holds only in-frame clones, not every one. This repertoire shows nearly 110,000 clones, around 90% found once; its top ten account for about 0.73%. This material consisted of unstimulated CD4+ T cells sorted from spleen or lymph node cells, taken before transplant. The receptors shown here come from a human donor who was the organ donor for an intestinal transplant.

A note on this clone: The identical CDR3 is also encoded by other nucleotide sequences in the sample. The chain has TRBV7-9 and TRBJ1-1; a possible D gene is TRBD1 (6 bases). Germline CDR1 SEHNR, CDR2 FQNEAQ (reference sequence). V lost 1 base to trimming and J lost 0 bases, with 6 bases between them. CDR3 length: 14 amino acids. CDR3 residues: CASSLGTVNTEAFF. In nucleotides, the CDR3 is TGTGCCAGCAGCTTAGGGACAGTGAACACTGAAGCTTTCTTT.

The V gene is TRBV11-3, the J gene TRBJ2-1, with TRBD2 identical over 9 bases. J gave up 8 bases and V 5 bases, and 10 bases lay outside the gene matches. Germline CDR1 and CDR2: SGHNT and YENEEA. The CDR3 runs 15 residues. In DNA, the CDR3 is TGTGCCAGCAGCGCCAAGTTGCGGGAGGGCCATGAGCAGTTCTTC. It is translated as CASSAKLREGHEQFF.

This rearrangement joins TRBV5-6 to TRBJ1-5; unclear D gene. This CDR3 comprises 14 residues. V lost 2 bases and J lost 4, with 10 bases in between. The germline V gene encodes CDR1 SGHDT and CDR2 YYEEEE. CDR3 amino acids: CASSLTNGNQPQHF. CDR3 coding DNA: TGTGCCAGCAGCTTAACTAATGGGAATCAGCCCCAGCATTTT. Using reference TRBV5-6 and TRBJ1-5 for the parts outside the CDR3, the full variable domain is DAGVTQSPTHLIKTRGQQVTLRCSPKSGHDTVSWYQQALGQGPQFIFQYYEEEERQRGNFPDRFSGHQFPNYSSELNVNALLLGDSALYLCASSLTNGNQPQHFGDGTRLSIL.

The CDR3 sequence is CATSRDQGRGEKLFF. The DNA for the CDR3 is TGTGCCACCAGCAGAGATCAGGGTAGAGGGGAAAAACTGTTTTTT. The rearrangement joins TRBV15 to TRBJ1-4; TRBD1 is a possible D gene (5 bases). Germline CDR1 is LNHNV and CDR2 is YYDKDF (reference sequence). This CDR3 is 15 amino acids long. Trimming shortened V by 0 bases and J by 8 bases, and 13 bases separated the two germline ends.

With regard to this clone: Different DNA sequences within this sample yield the same CDR3. The chain links TRBV7-8 to TRBJ1-3, with 12 bases lining up with TRBD1. This CDR3 has 16 residues. Germline-derived CDR1 and CDR2 are SGHVS and FQNEAQ. The trim removed 5 bases at V and 0 bases at J, leaving 2 bases unmatched. CDR3 nucleotide sequence: TGTGCCAGCAGCGGGGGACAGGGGGCCTCTGGAAACACCATATATTTT. Its translation: CASSGGQGASGNTIYF.

V gene TRBV5-1 combines with J gene TRBJ1-1; D is uncertain. This CDR3 is 14 amino acids long. V lost 0 bases, J lost 1 base, and 7 bases lay in between. Germline CDR1 SGHRS, CDR2 YFSETQ. CDR3 sequence reads: CASSLVPGNTEAFF. The CDR3, as DNA: TGCGCCAGCAGCTTGGTTCCCGGGAACACTGAAGCTTTCTTT.

This chain uses TRBV4-2 with TRBJ2-1, with TRBD2 matching 10 bases. The germline V gene encodes CDR1 LGHNA and CDR2 YNFKEQ. This CDR3 is built from 17 residues. The J segment lost 5 bases and the V segment lost 1 base, leaving 8 bases of the junction unmatched. The CDR3 region is CASSQAPRLAGDNEQFF. The CDR3 nucleotides read TGTGCCAGCAGCCAAGCCCCGAGACTAGCGGGCGACAATGAGCAGTTCTTC.

This clone was observed a single time. This chain's CDR3 is CASSLLIGGASGRGEQFF. CDR3 DNA sequence: TGCGCCAGCAGCTTGCTCATTGGGGGGGCTAGCGGGAGGGGTGAGCAGTTCTTC. The V call is TRBV5-1, the J call TRBJ2-1; 12 bases are a match to TRBD2. The germline CDR1 and CDR2 sequences are SGHRS and YFSETQ. The CDR3 runs to 18 residues. Unmatched junction bases numbered 14, after V lost 1 base and J lost 9 bases.

V usage is TRBV11-3 and J usage is TRBJ2-2; the D gene is possibly TRBD2 (5 bases). The V gene lost 1 base and the J gene lost 6 bases, with 12 bases spanning the gap. Germline CDR1 is SGHNT and CDR2 is YENEEA. The CDR3 totals 15 residues. The CDR3 coding sequence is TGTGCCAGCAGCTTAGTCCTAGCTGGGGCCGGGGAGCTGTTTTTT. This gives the protein CASSLVLAGAGELFF.

This chain uses TRBV5-1 with TRBJ1-1; D is ambiguous. Trimming stripped 0 bases from V and 1 base from J, with 4 bases between. From germline, CDR1 is SGHRS and CDR2 YFSETQ. This CDR3 contains 13 residues. As DNA, the CDR3 is TGCGCCAGCAGCTTGGAAGGGAACACTGAAGCTTTCTTT. As protein: CASSLEGNTEAFF. Together with reference TRBV5-1 and TRBJ1-1, the CDR3 gives the full variable domain: KAGVTQTPRYLIKTRGQQVTLSCSPISGHRSVSWYQQTPGQGLQFLFEYFSETQRNKGNFPGRFSGRQFSNSRSEMNVSTLELGDSALYLCASSLEGNTEAFFGQGTRLTVV.

J is TRBJ2-7 and V is TRBV9, with D uncertain. CDR1 SGDLS and CDR2 YYNGEE come from the germline V gene. The CDR3 extends over 14 amino acids. Deletions cut 0 bases from V and 0 bases from J, with 7 bases between. The chain's CDR3 is CASSVESFSYEQYF. CDR3 nucleotide sequence: TGTGCCAGCAGCGTAGAGAGTTTCTCCTACGAGCAGTACTTC.

This sequence joins TRBV10-3 and TRBJ2-7, with 14 nucleotides matching TRBD2. The germline V gene encodes CDR1 ENHRY and CDR2 SYGVKD. Germline trimming cut 6 bases from V and 2 bases from J; bases unmatched to any gene: 15. The CDR3 is 19 residues long. For the CDR3, the DNA is TGTGCCATCAGCGGGCCGGGACTAGCGGGAGCCACCCTTACCTACGAGCAGTACTTC. Encoded protein: CAISGPGLAGATLTYEQYF.

This chain joins TRBV7-3 and TRBJ2-3; perhaps TRBD2 as D (5 bases). Deletions cut 3 bases from V and 0 bases from J, with 10 bases between. CDR3 length equals 15 residues. Germline V gene sequence: CDR1 SGHTA, CDR2 FQGTGA. The CDR3 DNA sequence: TGTGCCAGCAGCTTCAGGCCGGGGAGCACAGATACGCAGTATTTT. Amino acids: CASSFRPGSTDTQYF.

The chain joins TRBV5-5 to TRBJ2-3; D is uncertain. The CDR3 runs to 13 residues. Looked up from germline, CDR1 is SGHKS and CDR2 is YYEKEE (reference sequence). The V gene lost 1 base and the J gene lost 4 bases, with 7 bases spanning the gap. DNA of the CDR3: TGTGCCAGCAGCTTGTTTTTCGCAGATACGCAGTATTTT. Translating gives CASSLFFADTQYF.